This TCR beta chain was identified during a study of T cell responses to AZD1222 COVID-19 vaccine. From germline, CDR1 is KGHSH and CDR2 LQKENI. This CDR3 contains 16 residues. Germline trimming cut 1 base from V and 3 bases from J; bases unmatched to any gene: 5. Study observations and caveats: Spike was spanned by vaccine-associated CD4 TCRs, with dominance at 160-218 and 743-854. Nearly half of spike-specific TCRs reportedly target unmutated variant regions. Only a handful of people who got AZD1222 tested seropositive at baseline.

TCRdb's table, derived via immunoSEQ multiplex PCR, lists solely in-frame clones and lacks some. There are 100,000 or so clones in the sample; roughly nine tenths occur only once, and around 1.3% lies in the top ten. As concerns this clone: Its antigen is still unknown.

The receptor was isolated from an adult in good health. The chain combines TRBV18 with TRBJ2-2; 7 bases line up with TRBD1. The sample in question was peripheral blood, obtained on day 0 of AZD1222 vaccination. The CDR3: CASSPRGGSDTGELFF. In DNA form, the CDR3 reads TGTGCCAGCTCACCACGAGGGGGCTCAGACACCGGGGAGCTGTTTTTT.